These T cell receptor beta chains were read from a single sample in a study of T cell clusters in autoimmune cytopenias. TCRdb re-called the multiplex PCR reads; every CDR3 protein appears as one record, without DNA. The table lists around 8,000 distinct CDR3 sequences. The sequencing sample was made of peripheral blood. The receptors come from a human donor with an autoimmune cytopenia or autoimmune hepatitis (not recorded which). Both conserved end residues are part of each CDR3. Fields, in order: clone size, J gene, V gene, CDR3 length, CDR3 protein. Size is stated for part of the rows, as once, few or many counts, or as a class when the clone is expanded.

>.|TRBJ2-1|TRBV6-5|14
CASSRPRAFNEQFF
>.|TRBJ1-2|TRBV12-3/TRBV12-4|15
CASSPTAPRGYGYTF
>medium-sized|TRBJ1-5|TRBV15|15
CATSRQDSGNQPQHF
>.|TRBJ1-2|TRBV29-1|15
CSALYVGDLLYGYTF
>.|TRBJ2-7|TRBV5-1|14
CASSLSGGNYEQYF
>.|TRBJ2-7|TRBV10-3|15
CAISDRTREGDEQYF
>.|TRBJ2-2|TRBV5-6|15
CASSEGRGFAGELFF
>.|TRBJ2-3|TRBV4-2|19
CASSQGEASGALRTDTQYF
>.|TRBJ2-3|TRBV18|15
CASSPQAVGTDTQYF
>large|TRBJ2-6|TRBV29-1|17
CSVDTSGSNSGANVLTF
>medium-sized|TRBJ2-1|TRBV24-1|19
CATSDQASTSGSSYNEQFF
>.|TRBJ2-7|TRBV28|17
CASSLPHLDRPSYEQYF
>.|TRBJ2-3|TRBV5-6|16
CASSWLRGGFTDTQYF
>.|TRBJ2-5|TRBV5-4|14
CASSLETVQETQYF
>medium-sized|TRBJ2-7|TRBV6-2/TRBV6-3|14
CASSLRDRSYEQYF
>.|TRBJ2-2|TRBV10-3|13
CATYTGNTGELFF
>.|TRBJ1-5|TRBV6-1|18
CASSEGGLGPYSNQPQHF
>.|TRBJ1-1|TRBV19|14
CASSIDLVGGEAFF
>medium-sized|TRBJ1-5|TRBV30|15
CAWGERHSLNQPQHF
>.|TRBJ1-1|TRBV11-2|13
CASSYGPDTEAFF
>.|TRBJ1-2|TRBV6-1|16
CASISALTGFGYGYTF
>.|TRBJ1-5|TRBV27|18
CASSFTPPSRYSNQPQHF
>medium-sized|TRBJ1-2|TRBV5-6|13
CASSLGQHGGYTF
>.|TRBJ1-5|TRBV6-1|15
CASSKGGGQGQPQHF
>.|TRBJ2-2|TRBV27|14
CASRAQQNTGELFF
>.|TRBJ2-2|TRBV19|15
CASSIEGAYTGELFF
>.|TRBJ1-4|TRBV5-6|15
CASSLKSGGDEKLFF
>.|TRBJ1-1|TRBV29-1|15
CSVGPDRGGVTEAFF
>.|TRBJ2-7|TRBV28|11
CASSPHYEQYF
>.|TRBJ2-3|TRBV18|12
CASSPRADTQYF
>medium-sized|TRBJ1-2|TRBV30|13
CAWSIRLLDGYTF
>.|TRBJ2-2|TRBV6-5|14
CASRGAKNTGELFF
>medium-sized|TRBJ2-7|TRBV29-1|14
CSVQPDRARGEQYF
>.|TRBJ2-2|TRBV30|14
CAWTSGGNTGELFF
>.|TRBJ2-7|TRBV5-6|18
CASSLPPVTGDVWHEQYF
>.|TRBJ1-2|TRBV12-3/TRBV12-4|15
CASSSQDPRAEGYTF
>.|TRBJ1-4|TRBV5-1|14
CASSFEGLREKLFF
>medium-sized|TRBJ1-2|TRBV5-6|13
CASSLVESYGYTF
>.|TRBJ2-5|TRBV19|14
CASSQDLGQETQYF
>.|TRBJ1-4|TRBV6-6|15
CASSYSGQPNEKLFF
>.|TRBJ2-3|TRBV7-9|15
CASSAYGESTDTQYF
>.|TRBJ1-5|TRBV12-3/TRBV12-4|13
CASRRTGDQPQHF
>.|TRBJ2-3|TRBV6-1|15
CASKNNQRGTDTQYF
>medium-sized|TRBJ2-6|TRBV29-1|17
CSVELRGFNSGANVLTF
>.|TRBJ2-5|TRBV19|15
CASSAGQGARETQYF
>.|TRBJ2-7|TRBV7-9|15
CASSSSWTASYEQYF
>.|TRBJ2-1|TRBV27|15
CASSLSGAAYNEQFF
>medium-sized|TRBJ1-6|TRBV18|14
CASSPGTGHSPLHF
>.|TRBJ2-1|TRBV20-1|15
CSARERVGSYNEQFF
>medium-sized|TRBJ1-2|TRBV6-1|12
CATTPESYGYTF
>medium-sized|TRBJ1-3|TRBV19|16
CASSGGQTISGNTIYF